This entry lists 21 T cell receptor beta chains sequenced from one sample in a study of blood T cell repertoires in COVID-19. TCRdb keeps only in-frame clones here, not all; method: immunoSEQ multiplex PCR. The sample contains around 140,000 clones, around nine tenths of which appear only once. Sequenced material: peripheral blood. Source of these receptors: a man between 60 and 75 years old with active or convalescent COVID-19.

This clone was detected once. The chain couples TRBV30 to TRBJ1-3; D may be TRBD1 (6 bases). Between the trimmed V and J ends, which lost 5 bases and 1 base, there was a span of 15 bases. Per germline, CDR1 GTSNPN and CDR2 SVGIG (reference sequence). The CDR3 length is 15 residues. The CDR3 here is CAWQARGSSGNTIYF. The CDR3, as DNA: TGTGCCTGGCAGGCCAGGGGTAGTTCTGGAAACACCATATATTTT.

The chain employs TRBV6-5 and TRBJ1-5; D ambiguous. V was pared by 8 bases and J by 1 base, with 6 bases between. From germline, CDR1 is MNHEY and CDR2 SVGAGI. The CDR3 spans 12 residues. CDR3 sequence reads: CASGRSNQPQHF. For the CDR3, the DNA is TGTGCCAGCGGGAGGAGCAATCAGCCCCAGCATTTT.

DNA of the CDR3: TGTGCCTGGAGCATAGACGAGGGCTCACCCCTCCACTTT. It codes for CAWSIDEGSPLHF. This chain links TRBV30 with TRBJ1-6, with unresolved D. CDR1 and CDR2 (germline): GTSNPN, SVGIG (reference sequence). V was clipped by 3 bases and J by 10 bases, with 13 bases between them. The CDR3 contains 13 residues.

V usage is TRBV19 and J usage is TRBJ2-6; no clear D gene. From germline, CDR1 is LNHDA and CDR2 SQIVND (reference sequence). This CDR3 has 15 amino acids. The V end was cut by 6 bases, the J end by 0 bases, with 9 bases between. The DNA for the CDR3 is TGTGCCAGTAGCCCCAGGTTCTCTGGGGCCAACGTCCTGACTTTC. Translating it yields CASSPRFSGANVLTF.

CDR3 DNA: TGTGCCAGCAGTTACTCGACCCAGGGGGCCTACGAGCAGTACTTC. As protein: CASSYSTQGAYEQYF. V and J are TRBV6-2 or TRBV6-3 and TRBJ2-7; TRBD1 matches at 7 bases. There are 15 residues in the CDR3. With 0 bases clipped from V and 2 bases from J, the junction kept 4 bases outside the gene matches. Germline V gene lookup returns CDR1 MNHEY and CDR2 SVGEGT.

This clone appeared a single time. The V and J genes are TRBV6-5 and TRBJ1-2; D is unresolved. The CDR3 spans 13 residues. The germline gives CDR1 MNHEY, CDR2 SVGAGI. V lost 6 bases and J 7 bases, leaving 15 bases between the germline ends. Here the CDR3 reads CASRRSRSGGYTF. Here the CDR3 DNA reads TGTGCCAGCAGACGCTCTCGGTCCGGTGGCTACACCTTC.

CDR3 sequence: CASSIDGRNDSPYEQYF. The CDR3 coding sequence is TGTGCCAGTAGTATAGATGGCAGAAACGACAGTCCCTACGAGCAGTACTTC. This sequence joins TRBV19 and TRBJ2-7; D perhaps matches TRBD1 (5 bases). The CDR3 spans 17 residues. The V end lost 0 bases, the J end lost 2 bases, and 17 bases lay between the germline ends. Germline lookup yields CDR1 LNHDA and CDR2 SQIVND (reference sequence). The whole variable domain, filled in from reference TRBV19 and TRBJ2-7, reads DGGITQSPKYLFRKEGQNVTLSCEQNLNHDAMYWYRQDPGQGLRLIYYSQIVNDFQKGDIAEGYSVSREKKESFPLTVTSAQKNPTAFYLCASSIDGRNDSPYEQYFGPGTRLTVT.

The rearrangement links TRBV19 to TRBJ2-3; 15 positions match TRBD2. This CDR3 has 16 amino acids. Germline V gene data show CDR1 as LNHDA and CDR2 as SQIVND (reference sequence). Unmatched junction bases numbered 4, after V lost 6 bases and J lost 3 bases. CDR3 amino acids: CASSRTSGRGTDTQYF. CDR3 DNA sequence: TGTGCCAGTAGCCGGACTAGCGGGAGGGGTACAGATACGCAGTATTTT.

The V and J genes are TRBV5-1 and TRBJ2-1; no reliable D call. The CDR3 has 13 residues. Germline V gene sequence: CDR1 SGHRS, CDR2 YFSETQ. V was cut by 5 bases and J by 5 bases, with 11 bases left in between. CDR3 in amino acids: CASRIGPDNEQFF. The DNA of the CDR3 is TGCGCCAGCAGGATTGGGCCTGACAATGAGCAGTTCTTC.

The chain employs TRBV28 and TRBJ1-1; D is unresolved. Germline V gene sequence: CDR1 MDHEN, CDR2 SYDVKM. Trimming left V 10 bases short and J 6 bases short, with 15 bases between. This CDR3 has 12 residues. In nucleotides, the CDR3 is TGTGCCATTACGAGGAGCGGGGCTGAAGCTTTCTTT. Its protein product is CAITRSGAEAFF.

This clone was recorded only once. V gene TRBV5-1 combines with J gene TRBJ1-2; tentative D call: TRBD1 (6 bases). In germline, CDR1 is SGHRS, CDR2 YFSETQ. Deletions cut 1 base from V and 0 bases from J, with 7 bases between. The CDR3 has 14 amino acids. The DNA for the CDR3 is TGCGCCAGCAGCTTGACAGGGTCTAACTATGGCTACACCTTC. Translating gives CASSLTGSNYGYTF.

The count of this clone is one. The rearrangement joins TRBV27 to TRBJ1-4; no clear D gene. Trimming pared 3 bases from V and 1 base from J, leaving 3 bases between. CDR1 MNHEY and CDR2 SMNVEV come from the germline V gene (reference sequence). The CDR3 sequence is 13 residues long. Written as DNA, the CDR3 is TGTGCCAGCAGTTTGCGAACTAATGAAAAACTGTTTTTT. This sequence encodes CASSLRTNEKLFF.

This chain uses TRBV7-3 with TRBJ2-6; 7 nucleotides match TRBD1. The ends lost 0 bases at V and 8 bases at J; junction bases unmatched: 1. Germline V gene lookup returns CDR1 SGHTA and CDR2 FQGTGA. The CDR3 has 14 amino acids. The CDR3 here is CASSLTGGPNVLTF. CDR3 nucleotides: TGTGCCAGCAGCTTAACAGGGGGCCCCAACGTCCTGACTTTC. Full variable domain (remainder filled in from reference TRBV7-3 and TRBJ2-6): GAGVSQTPSNKVTEKGKYVELRCDPISGHTALYWYRQSLGQGPEFLIYFQGTGAADDSGLPNDRFFAVRPEGSVSTLKIQRTERGDSAVYLCASSLTGGPNVLTFGAGSRLTVL.

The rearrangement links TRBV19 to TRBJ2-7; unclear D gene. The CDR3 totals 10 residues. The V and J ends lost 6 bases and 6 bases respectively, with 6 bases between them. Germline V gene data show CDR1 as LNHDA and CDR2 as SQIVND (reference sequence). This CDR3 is CASRWPEQYF. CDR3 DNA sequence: TGTGCCAGTAGGTGGCCCGAGCAGTACTTC.

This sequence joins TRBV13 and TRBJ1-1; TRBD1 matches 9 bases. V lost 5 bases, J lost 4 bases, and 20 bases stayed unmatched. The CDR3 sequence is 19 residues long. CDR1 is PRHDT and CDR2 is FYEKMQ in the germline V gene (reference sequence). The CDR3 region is CASSLLGVRDRELGTEAFF. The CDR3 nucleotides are TGTGCCAGCAGCCTCCTAGGTGTCCGGGACAGGGAATTGGGCACTGAAGCTTTCTTT.

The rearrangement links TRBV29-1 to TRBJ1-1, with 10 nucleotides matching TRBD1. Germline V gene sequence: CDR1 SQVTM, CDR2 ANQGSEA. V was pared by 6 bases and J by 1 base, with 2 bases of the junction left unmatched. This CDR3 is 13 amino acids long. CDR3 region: CSVRDRGNTEAFF. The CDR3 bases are TGCAGCGTCCGGGACAGGGGGAACACTGAAGCTTTCTTT.

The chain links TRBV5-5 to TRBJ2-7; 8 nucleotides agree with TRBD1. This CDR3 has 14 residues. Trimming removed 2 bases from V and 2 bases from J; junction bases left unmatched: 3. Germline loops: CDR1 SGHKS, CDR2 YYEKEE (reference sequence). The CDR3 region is CASSFGQGTYEQYF. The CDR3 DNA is TGTGCCAGCAGCTTCGGACAGGGAACCTACGAGCAGTACTTC.

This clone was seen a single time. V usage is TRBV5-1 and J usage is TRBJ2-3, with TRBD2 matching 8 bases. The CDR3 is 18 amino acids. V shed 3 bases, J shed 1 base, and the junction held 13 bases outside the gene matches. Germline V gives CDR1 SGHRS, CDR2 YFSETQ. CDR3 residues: CASSYSVTAGAGTDTQYF. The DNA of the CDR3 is TGCGCCAGCAGCTACTCTGTAACAGCGGGGGCCGGCACAGATACGCAGTATTTT.

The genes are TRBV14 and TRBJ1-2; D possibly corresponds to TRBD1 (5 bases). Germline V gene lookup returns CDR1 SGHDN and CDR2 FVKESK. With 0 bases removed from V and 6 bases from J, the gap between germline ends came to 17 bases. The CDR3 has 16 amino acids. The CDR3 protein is CASSQDAGGRVDGYTF. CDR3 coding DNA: TGTGCCAGCAGCCAAGACGCCGGGGGGAGGGTCGATGGCTACACCTTC.

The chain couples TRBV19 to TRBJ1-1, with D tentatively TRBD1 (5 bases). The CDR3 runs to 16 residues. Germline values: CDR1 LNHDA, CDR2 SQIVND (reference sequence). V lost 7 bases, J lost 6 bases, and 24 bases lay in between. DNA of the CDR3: TGTGCCAGTACCAGGGTACCAACGGCTGTCGGCCCTGAAGCTTTCTTT. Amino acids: CASTRVPTAVGPEAFF.

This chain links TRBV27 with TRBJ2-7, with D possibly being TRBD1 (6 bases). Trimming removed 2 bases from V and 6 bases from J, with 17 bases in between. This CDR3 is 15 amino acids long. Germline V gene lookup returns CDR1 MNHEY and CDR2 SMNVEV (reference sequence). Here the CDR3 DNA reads TGTGCCAGCAGTTTACAGGGGATTTCAGCAGTCGAGCAGTACTTC. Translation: CASSLQGISAVEQYF.